These 26 T cell receptor beta chains came from one sample sequenced in a study of T-cell reconstitution after alpha-beta-depleted transplantation in children. Library preparation (for TCRbeta) was performed with unique molecular identifiers. TCRdb re-derived calls from the PCR reads in MiXCR, one entry per CDR3 protein. In the table there are fewer than 200,000 distinct CDR3 sequences, more than 6.5% of which are singletons. This material consisted of PBMCs from the stem cell graft donor, taken from the stem cell graft. The receptors were sampled from a human donor who donated a stem cell graft to a child with Wiskott-Aldrich syndrome.

This clonotype was recorded many times. The chain has TRBV7-6 and TRBJ2-3; 8 positions match TRBD2. Germline V gene data show CDR1 as SGHVS and CDR2 as FNYEAQ. V gave up 5 bases and J gave up 6 bases; unmatched junction bases: 1. CDR3 length: 12 residues. CDR3 residues: CASSRGGDTQYF. The DNA of the CDR3 is TGTGCCAGCAGCCGGGGGGGGGATACGCAGTATTTT. The full variable domain, rest sourced from reference TRBV7-6 and TRBJ2-3, is GAGVSQSPRYKVTKRGQDVALRCDPISGHVSLYWYRQALGQGPEFLTYFNYEAQQDKSGLPNDRFSAERPEGSISTLTIQRTEQRDSAMYRCASSRGGDTQYFGPGTRLTVL.

There are many counts of this clonotype. This sequence joins TRBV20-1 and TRBJ1-5; D unresolved. V dropped 3 bases and J dropped 7 bases, with 13 bases sitting between them. The V gene's germline CDR1 is DFQATT and CDR2 SNEGSKA (reference sequence). The CDR3 length is 13 residues. The CDR3 loop reads CSASDGVGQPQHF. The CDR3 DNA reads as TGCAGTGCTAGTGACGGAGTAGGACAGCCCCAGCATTTT.

This clonotype showed up many times. This chain joins TRBV20-1 and TRBJ2-3; 14 bases fit TRBD2. Losses at the gene ends were 2 bases for V and 3 bases for J; bases not matched to a gene: 1. The CDR3 sequence is 15 residues long. Germline loops: CDR1 DFQATT, CDR2 SNEGSKA (reference sequence). CDR3 amino acids: CSARRLAGGTDTQYF. CDR3 nucleotide sequence: TGCAGTGCTAGAAGACTAGCGGGAGGGACAGATACGCAGTATTTT.

V gene TRBV7-7 combines with J gene TRBJ1-4, with a possible D match to TRBD1 (6 bases). Trimming took 1 base from V and 8 from J, leaving 14 bases between them. The germline V gene encodes CDR1 SSHAT and CDR2 FNYEAQ (reference sequence). This CDR3 spans 15 amino acids. The CDR3 region has the DNA TGTGCCAGCAGCTTAGGAGCAGGGGATAGCGAAAAACTGTTTTTT. This codes for CASSLGAGDSEKLFF.

The sample holds many counts of this clonotype. V usage is TRBV24-1 and J usage is TRBJ2-1; 7 nucleotides match TRBD2. CDR1 and CDR2 (germline): KGHDR, SFDVKD. Losses at the gene ends were 5 bases for V and 8 bases for J; bases not matched to a gene: 2. The CDR3 loop spans 12 amino acids. CDR3 DNA: TGTGCCACCAGTGGGCGGGAGTATGAGCAGTTCTTC. It encodes CATSGREYEQFF.

The chain combines TRBV27 with TRBJ1-6; the match to TRBD1 covers 7 bases. V shed 10 bases, J shed 8 bases, and the junction held 5 bases outside the gene matches. CDR1 and CDR2 from the germline V gene are MNHEY and SMNVEV (reference sequence). This CDR3 comprises 12 residues. DNA for the CDR3: TGTGCCACCCGACAGGGCGATTCACCCCTCCACTTT. The encoded protein is CATRQGDSPLHF.

Comment on this clonotype: This sequence may be a read error, since a much larger clone differs from it by one base. The chain carries TRBV5-6 and TRBJ2-7, with no clear D. Germline CDR1 SGHDT, CDR2 YYEEEE. The CDR3 length is 13 residues. The CDR3 here is CACSLANSYEQYF. The CDR3 DNA reads as TGTGCCTGCAGCTTGGCCAATTCCTACGAGCAGTACTTC.

This clonotype was recorded at least ten times. The J gene is TRBJ1-2, the V gene TRBV9, with 8 bases lining up with TRBD1. The CDR3 length is 14 residues. Germline loops: CDR1 SGDLS, CDR2 YYNGEE. V lost 3 bases to trimming and J lost 5 bases; unmatched junction nucleotides: 6. The DNA for the CDR3 is TGTGCCAGCAGCGAGGGACAGGCCTATTATGGCTACACCTTC. Translation gives CASSEGQAYYGYTF.

This clonotype was found a few times. The chain employs TRBV5-1 and TRBJ2-2; 9 nucleotides align to TRBD2. Germline V gene data show CDR1 as SGHRS and CDR2 as YFSETQ. V lost 1 base to trimming and J lost 2 bases; unmatched junction nucleotides: 6. CDR3 size: 17 residues. CDR3 amino acids: CASSLWASGVNTGELFF. The CDR3 DNA follows: TGCGCCAGCAGCTTGTGGGCTAGCGGGGTTAACACCGGGGAGCTGTTTTTT. Looking up the rest from reference TRBV5-1 and TRBJ2-2 gives the full variable domain: KAGVTQTPRYLIKTRGQQVTLSCSPISGHRSVSWYQQTPGQGLQFLFEYFSETQRNKGNFPGRFSGRQFSNSRSEMNVSTLELGDSALYLCASSLWASGVNTGELFFGEGSRLTVL.

This clonotype was seen a few times. V and J are TRBV10-3 and TRBJ1-5; 9 bases line up with TRBD1. V trimming: 10 bases; J trimming: 5 bases; junction bases outside the gene matches: 9. CDR3 size: 14 residues. Germline V gene lookup returns CDR1 ENHRY and CDR2 SYGVKD. CDR3 loop: CATTDTGGYQPQHF. The CDR3 region has the DNA TGTGCCACCACCGACACAGGGGGCTATCAGCCCCAGCATTTT.

This clonotype was picked up many times. CDR3 sequence (DNA): TGCGCCAGCAGCCAAGTGGCAGGGGCCGGTTCCTACGAGCAGTACTTC. As protein: CASSQVAGAGSYEQYF. J is TRBJ2-7 and V is TRBV4-3, with D possibly matching TRBD1 (6 bases). Germline loops: CDR1 LGHNA, CDR2 YSLEER. Trimming removed 1 base at V and 1 base at J, with 14 bases between. The CDR3 loop spans 16 amino acids.

The chain combines TRBV29-1 with TRBJ1-1; TRBD1 is a possible D gene (6 bases). The germline gives CDR1 SQVTM, CDR2 ANQGSEA. This CDR3 comprises 14 residues. CDR3: CSTLIGAGESGAFF. DNA for the CDR3: TGCAGTACTCTGATAGGGGCAGGGGAGTCGGGGGCTTTCTTT.

This clonotype was found many times. This chain joins TRBV9 and TRBJ2-7; D is uncertain. Between the trimmed V and J ends, which lost 0 bases and 1 base, there was a span of 8 bases. The CDR3 loop spans 14 amino acids. CDR1 is SGDLS and CDR2 is YYNGEE in the germline V gene. The CDR3 loop is CASSVGDTSYEQYF. The CDR3, as DNA: TGTGCCAGCAGCGTAGGAGACACATCCTACGAGCAGTACTTC.

This clonotype was found many times. The rearrangement uses TRBV24-1 and TRBJ2-1; D uncertain. V was trimmed by 3 bases and J by 0 bases, leaving 8 bases between them. The CDR3 is 15 amino acids. Germline lookup yields CDR1 KGHDR and CDR2 SFDVKD. Here the CDR3 reads CATSDGPNSYNEQFF. CDR3 coding DNA: TGTGCCACCAGTGATGGGCCAAACTCCTACAATGAGCAGTTCTTC.

This clonotype was detected many times. The rearrangement links TRBV5-1 to TRBJ2-2; unclear D gene. The CDR3 sequence is 13 residues long. Germline CDR1 SGHRS, CDR2 YFSETQ. Between the trimmed V and J ends, which lost 4 bases and 7 bases, there was a span of 11 bases. The CDR3 sequence: CASSTSDNGELFF. The CDR3 coding sequence is TGCGCCAGCAGCACAAGCGACAACGGGGAGCTGTTTTTT.

The rearrangement uses TRBV6-1 and TRBJ1-1; a possible D gene is TRBD1 (5 bases). Trimming removed 5 bases at V and 0 bases at J, with 10 bases between. CDR1 is MNHNS and CDR2 is SASEGT in the germline V gene. The CDR3 length is 14 residues. The CDR3 spells CASSLDSMNTEAFF. In nucleotides, the CDR3 is TGTGCCAGCAGTCTAGACAGCATGAACACTGAAGCTTTCTTT.

The CDR3 DNA sequence: TGTGCCAGCAGCTTGGGGGACACTGAAAAACTGTTTTTT. Translating gives CASSLGDTEKLFF. This chain joins TRBV5-4 and TRBJ1-4; tentatively, D is TRBD1 (6 bases). The CDR3 has 13 residues. With 0 bases removed from V and 7 bases from J, the gap between germline ends came to 7 bases. CDR1 SGHNT and CDR2 YYREEE come from the germline V gene (reference sequence).

This clonotype was observed at least ten times. The rearrangement joins TRBV3-1 to TRBJ2-7; D is uncertain. The CDR3 is 12 amino acids. CDR1 is LGHDT, CDR2 YNNKEL, per germline (reference sequence). Trimming left V 1 base short and J 6 bases short, with 7 bases between. DNA of the CDR3: TGTGCCAGCAGCCAAGTCGAGTCCGAGCAGTACTTC. The encoded protein is CASSQVESEQYF.

In its sample, this clonotype was seen many times. V and J are TRBV4-3 and TRBJ1-2; possible D gene TRBD1, 6 bases. V dropped 3 bases and J dropped 6 bases, with 11 bases sitting between them. From germline, CDR1 is LGHNA and CDR2 YSLEER. The CDR3 extends over 13 amino acids. In DNA, the CDR3 is TGCGCCAGCAGCCAGGGGGCGCTTCATGGCTACACCTTC. Its translation is CASSQGALHGYTF.

The table lists this clonotype with many counts. The V gene is TRBV24-1, the J gene TRBJ2-2; D possibly corresponds to TRBD2 (6 bases). This CDR3 has 15 amino acids. Germline V CDR1 and CDR2: KGHDR, SFDVKD. Trimming cost V 3 bases and J 5 bases, with 12 bases left between them. CDR3 loop: CATSDPRGVTGELFF. The CDR3 bases are TGTGCCACCAGTGATCCCCGCGGGGTGACCGGGGAGCTGTTTTTT.

The table lists this clonotype with many counts. This chain uses TRBV6-2 or TRBV6-3 with TRBJ2-1; the D gene could be TRBD1 or TRBD2 (5 bases each). V was pared by 4 bases and J by 2 bases, with 15 bases between. The length of the CDR3 is 16 residues. Germline V gene data show CDR1 as MNHEY and CDR2 as SVGEGT. The CDR3 is CASSSWGSGPYNEQFF. In nucleotides, the CDR3 is TGTGCCAGCAGTTCCTGGGGGAGCGGTCCCTACAATGAGCAGTTCTTC.

In this sample, this clonotype turned up many times. This sequence joins TRBV20-1 and TRBJ2-1; the D is unclear. CDR3 size: 12 residues. Trimming shortened V by 0 bases and J by 10 bases, and 10 bases separated the two germline ends. The germline gives CDR1 DFQATT, CDR2 SNEGSKA (reference sequence). This CDR3 is CSARDPVREQFF. CDR3 nucleotides: TGCAGTGCTAGAGACCCAGTTAGGGAGCAGTTCTTC.

This clonotype came up many times. The chain joins TRBV24-1 to TRBJ2-3, with D possibly TRBD1 on 5 matching bases. Germline V gene sequence: CDR1 KGHDR, CDR2 SFDVKD. V was clipped by 1 base and J by 2 bases, with 18 bases between them. This CDR3 spans 18 amino acids. CDR3 bases: TGTGCCACCAGTGATTTTACAGGCGAAGTCTTCTACACAGATACGCAGTATTTT. It codes for CATSDFTGEVFYTDTQYF.

The sample holds a few counts of this clonotype. The chain joins TRBV2 to TRBJ1-2; D is ambiguous. Trimming stripped 5 bases from V and 5 bases from J, with 9 bases between. The CDR3 contains 12 residues. Looked up from germline, CDR1 is SNHLY and CDR2 is FYNNEI. The DNA of the CDR3 is TGTGCCAGCAGTCCAACAGCTTATGGCTACACCTTC. It specifies CASSPTAYGYTF.

The sample holds a few counts of this clonotype. The rearrangement links TRBV30 to TRBJ2-2, with 12 nucleotides matching TRBD2. The V segment lost 2 bases and the J segment 7 bases; nucleotides outside the gene matches: 5. Germline-derived CDR1 and CDR2 are GTSNPN and SVGIG (reference sequence). The CDR3 sequence is 15 residues long. CDR3 bases: TGTGCCTGGAGTCTAGCGGGAGGGCCTATCGGGGAGCTGTTTTTT. This translates into CAWSLAGGPIGELFF.

This clonotype occurred a few times. The V and J genes are TRBV5-1 and TRBJ2-1; tentative D call: TRBD2 (6 bases). V shed 0 bases and J shed 4 bases, with 11 bases lying between them. Per germline, CDR1 SGHRS and CDR2 YFSETQ. CDR3 size: 15 residues. As DNA, the CDR3 is TGCGCCAGCAGCTTGGATAGCGGAATATACAATGAGCAGTTCTTC. As protein: CASSLDSGIYNEQFF.